Reported below is one T cell receptor beta chain. Its antigen is currently unknown. The CDR3 totals 17 residues. The germline gives CDR1 MGHDK, CDR2 SYGVNS. J lost 1 base, V lost 8 bases, and 14 bases had no gene match. CD4+ T cells from unexposed donors were obtained before the COVID-19 pandemic (2011-2018). CD4+ T cells were isolated from the cells after about nine days of culture. As cell numbers allowed, unexposed-donor CD4+ T cells faced SARS-CoV-2 S/N and four cold-coronavirus spikes. PBMCs were plated at around 2.1 million per well in IL-2-containing medium. This sample is part of a study of CD4 T cells in relation to SARS-CoV-2 and coronaviruses. Study context: The HLA restriction of the shared crossreactive spike epitopes was mapped.

TCRdb keeps only in-frame clones here, not all; method: immunoSEQ multiplex PCR. The sample has nearly 25,000 clones, 73% seen once. The clonotype comes from a human donor in good health. The sample was CD4+ T cells from PBMCs, cultured in vitro. This sequence joins TRBV25-1 and TRBJ1-2, with 9 bases that match TRBD1. CDR3 region: CASRGPDRGVLNYGYTF. The CDR3, as DNA: TGTGCCAGCCGCGGGCCGGACAGGGGCGTACTTAACTATGGCTACACCTTC.